The 16 T cell receptor beta chains reported below all come from one sample, sequenced in a study of cytotoxic CD8 clonotypes in ibrutinib-treated CLL. TCRdb's table, derived via immunoSEQ multiplex PCR, lists solely in-frame clones and lacks some. The table has approximately 200,000 clones, roughly 72% seen once. This specimen was PBMCs, taken after 24 months of ibrutinib treatment. These receptors all come from a human donor with chronic lymphocytic leukemia.

The rearrangement uses TRBV30 and TRBJ2-1, with D uncertain. Germline V gene data show CDR1 as GTSNPN and CDR2 as SVGIG (reference sequence). The V and J ends lost 3 bases and 8 bases respectively, with 17 bases between them. The CDR3 spans 14 residues. The CDR3 region is CAWRPGPASHEQFF. For the CDR3, the DNA is TGTGCCTGGAGGCCCGGCCCTGCCTCCCATGAGCAGTTCTTC.

The genes are TRBV27 and TRBJ2-2, with a tentative D call TRBD1 (7 bases). This CDR3 region has 18 residues. Per germline, CDR1 MNHEY and CDR2 SMNVEV (reference sequence). The ends were cut back, 1 base at V and 1 base at J, with 16 bases in the middle. Here the CDR3 reads CASSLWGQGGGNTGELFF. As DNA, the CDR3 is TGTGCCAGCAGTTTATGGGGTCAGGGGGGAGGGAACACCGGGGAGCTGTTTTTT.

The rearrangement uses TRBV6-1 and TRBJ2-4; 11 bases line up with TRBD2. V lost 3 bases and J lost 3; bases outside the gene matches: 1. The CDR3 totals 15 residues. CDR1 and CDR2 (germline): MNHNS, SASEGT. The CDR3 loop reads CASSDTSGSKNIQYF. The CDR3 bases are TGTGCCAGCAGTGATACTAGCGGGAGCAAAAACATTCAGTACTTC.

V and J are TRBV11-2 and TRBJ2-3; D gene uncertain. This CDR3 has 14 amino acids. The ends were cut back, 1 base at V and 3 bases at J, with 8 bases in the middle. The germline V gene encodes CDR1 SGHAT and CDR2 FQNNGV. The CDR3 reads CASSLVWGTDTQYF. The CDR3 nucleotides are TGTGCCAGCAGCTTAGTTTGGGGAACAGATACGCAGTATTTT.

The rearrangement links TRBV9 to TRBJ1-1, with 10 bases that match TRBD1. CDR3 length: 17 residues. Germline CDR1 is SGDLS and CDR2 is YYNGEE. V trimming: 0 bases; J trimming: 9 bases; junction bases outside the gene matches: 14. CDR3: CASSVEMGQGRVRKAFF. CDR3 nucleotide sequence: TGTGCCAGCAGCGTAGAGATGGGACAGGGGAGGGTAAGGAAAGCTTTCTTT.

The chain has TRBV6-4 and TRBJ2-1; D gene unclear. The CDR3 sequence is 13 residues long. CDR1 and CDR2 (germline): MRHNA, SNTAGT. Trimming left V 3 bases short and J 5 bases short, with 8 bases between. CDR3 amino acids: CASSERSNNEQFF. The CDR3, as DNA: TGTGCCAGCAGTGAAAGGAGCAACAATGAGCAGTTCTTC.

The V and J genes are TRBV7-8 and TRBJ2-7, with D unresolved. The V gene's germline CDR1 is SGHVS and CDR2 FQNEAQ. The CDR3 is 12 amino acids. The V and J ends lost 5 bases and 2 bases respectively, with 7 bases between them. CDR3 in amino acids: CASSDLTYEQYF. CDR3 bases: TGTGCCAGCAGCGATCTAACCTACGAGCAGTACTTC.

The V gene is TRBV2, the J gene TRBJ2-7; 7 bases are shared with TRBD2. The length of the CDR3 is 16 residues. Trimming took 2 bases from V and 5 from J; bases not matched to a gene: 12. Germline assignment: CDR1 SNHLY and CDR2 FYNNEI. CDR3 nucleotides: TGTGCCAGCAGTGAATTCGGGGGGAGCCCCAATAACGAGCAGTACTTC. Translating gives CASSEFGGSPNNEQYF.

This chain joins TRBV11-1 and TRBJ2-1, with D hard to call. Trimming removed 3 bases from V and 4 bases from J, with 19 bases in between. This CDR3 spans 17 amino acids. CDR1 is SGHAT and CDR2 is FQDESV in the germline V gene (reference sequence). The CDR3 protein is CASSFLPLLTSYNEQFF. CDR3 DNA sequence: TGTGCCAGCAGCTTTCTGCCCCTCCTGACCTCGTACAATGAGCAGTTCTTC.

This chain connects TRBV6-5 to TRBJ2-3; a possible D gene is TRBD2 (6 bases). The CDR3 is 14 residues long. V gave up 6 bases and J gave up 0 bases, with 10 bases separating them. Per germline, CDR1 MNHEY and CDR2 SVGAGI. The CDR3 coding sequence is TGTGCCAGCAGCCGAGGGACTAGCACAGATACGCAGTATTTT. This codes for CASSRGTSTDTQYF.

V usage is TRBV30 and J usage is TRBJ2-3; 9 positions agree with TRBD1. The CDR3 runs 15 residues. The V gene's germline CDR1 is GTSNPN and CDR2 SVGIG (reference sequence). V was pared by 2 bases and J by 2 bases, with 5 bases of the junction left unmatched. Here the CDR3 DNA reads TGTGCCTGGAGTTCCTGGGACAGGGACACAGATACGCAGTATTTT. Protein sequence: CAWSSWDRDTDTQYF. The full variable domain, its missing parts supplied by reference TRBV30 and TRBJ2-3, is SQTIHQWPATLVQPVGSPLSLECTVEGTSNPNLYWYRQAAGRGLQLLFYSVGIGQISSEVPQNLSASRPQDRQFILSSKKLLLSDSGFYLCAWSSWDRDTDTQYFGPGTRLTVL.

The chain has TRBV19 and TRBJ1-2; D might be TRBD1 (6 bases). From germline, CDR1 is LNHDA and CDR2 SQIVND (reference sequence). V was shortened by 3 bases and J by 3 bases, with 17 bases between the two germline ends. This CDR3 has 16 amino acids. For the CDR3, the DNA is TGTGCCAGTAGTATCCCCCTCGACAGGCTATACTATGGCTACACCTTC. This codes for CASSIPLDRLYYGYTF.

The chain joins TRBV7-2 to TRBJ2-3; 12 positions agree with TRBD2. This CDR3 is 16 amino acids long. The germline gives CDR1 SGHTA, CDR2 FQGNSA. The trim removed 5 bases at V and 5 bases at J, leaving 8 bases unmatched. CDR3 coding DNA: TGTGCCAGCAGCCTCCGACTAGCGGGAGATATAGATACGCAGTATTTT. It encodes CASSLRLAGDIDTQYF.

This chain uses TRBV5-1 with TRBJ2-2; D may be TRBD2 (6 bases). V shed 4 bases and J shed 0 bases, with 10 bases lying between them. The CDR3 loop spans 15 amino acids. Per germline, CDR1 SGHRS and CDR2 YFSETQ. CDR3 sequence reads: CASSAGNTNTGELFF. The CDR3 region has the DNA TGCGCCAGCAGCGCGGGAAATACGAACACCGGGGAGCTGTTTTTT.

This clone has only a few counts. This chain links TRBV10-2 with TRBJ2-7; either TRBD1 or TRBD2 may supply D (6 bases each). CDR1 and CDR2 (germline): WSHSY, SAAADI. The CDR3 runs 15 residues. V lost 2 bases and J 3 bases, leaving 14 bases between the germline ends. In nucleotides, the CDR3 is TGCGCCAGCAGTGAGGGAGGGGGGAAAGGCTACGAGCAGTACTTC. Translation gives CASSEGGGKGYEQYF.

This clone was counted between two and nine times. J is TRBJ1-5 and V is TRBV5-4; 10 nucleotides align to TRBD1. In germline, CDR1 is SGHNT, CDR2 YYREEE (reference sequence). This CDR3 has 15 amino acids. Trimming took 4 bases from V and 3 from J; bases not matched to a gene: 4. The CDR3 region has the DNA TGTGCCAGCAGCCCAGGGACAGGGGACAATCAGCCCCAGCATTTT. It encodes CASSPGTGDNQPQHF.